This T cell receptor beta chain stems from a study of metastatic and nonmetastatic thyroid tumors. In the study overall: Samples came from malignant and benign thyroid patients, and repertoires were compared across blood and tumor or nodule tissue. Study outcomes and limitations: A significant increase in TCR beta diversity was reportedly seen in malignant thyroid tumors relative to benign nodules, in blood and tumor.

Patients had received no treatment of any kind before thyroid surgery. V was pared by 6 bases and J by 5 bases, with 17 bases between. This CDR3 contains 16 residues. The V gene's germline CDR1 is MDHEN and CDR2 SYDVKM. How the authors handled the data: It was from CDR3 differences across clinicopathological groups that a distant-metastasis classifier for papillary thyroid cancer was built. From the PCR reads, TCRdb re-called clones with MiXCR. It is TCRdb's table, rather than the study itself, that gives the V and J calls and clone size. Of 26,000 or so clones listed, roughly 3.5% are singletons. As concerns this clone: Its antigen is as yet unknown.

This sequence joins TRBV28 and TRBJ1-6; maybe TRBD1 (5 bases). The TCR comes from a male donor with papillary thyroid cancer or a benign thyroid nodule (not recorded which). Some clones in this sample may be carry-over from other donors' samples. The sample consisted of blood. CDR3: CASRGGGALNNSPLHF. The DNA of the CDR3 is TGTGCCAGCAGGGGGGGAGGGGCGCTGAATAATTCACCCCTCCACTTT. The complete variable domain, with remaining parts taken from reference TRBV28 and TRBJ1-6, reads DVKVTQSSRYLVKRTGEKVFLECVQDMDHENMFWYRQDPGLGLRLIYFSYDVKMKEKGDIPEGYSVSREKKERFSLILESASTNQTSMYLCASRGGGALNNSPLHFGNGTRLTVT.